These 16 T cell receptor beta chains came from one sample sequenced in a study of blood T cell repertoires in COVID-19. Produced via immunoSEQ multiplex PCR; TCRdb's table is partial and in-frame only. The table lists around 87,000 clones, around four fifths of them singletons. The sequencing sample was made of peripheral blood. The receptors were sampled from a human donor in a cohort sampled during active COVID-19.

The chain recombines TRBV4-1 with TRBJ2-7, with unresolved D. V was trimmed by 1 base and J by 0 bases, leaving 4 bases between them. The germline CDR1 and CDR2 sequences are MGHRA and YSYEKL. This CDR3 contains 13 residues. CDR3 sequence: CASSQGGSYEQYF. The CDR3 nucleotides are TGCGCCAGCAGCCAAGGCGGCTCCTACGAGCAGTACTTC.

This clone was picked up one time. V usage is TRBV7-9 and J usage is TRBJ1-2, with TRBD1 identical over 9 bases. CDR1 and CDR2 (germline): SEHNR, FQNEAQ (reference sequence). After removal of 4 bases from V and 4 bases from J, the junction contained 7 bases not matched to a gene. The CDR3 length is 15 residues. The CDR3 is CASSSGTGKIYGYTF. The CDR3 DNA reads TGTGCCAGCAGCTCTGGGACAGGGAAGATCTATGGCTACACCTTC.

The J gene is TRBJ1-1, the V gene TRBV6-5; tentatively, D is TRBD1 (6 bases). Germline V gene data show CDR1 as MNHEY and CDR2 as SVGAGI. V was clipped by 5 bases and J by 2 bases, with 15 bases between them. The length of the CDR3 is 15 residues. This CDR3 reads CASSNKGGFNTEAFF. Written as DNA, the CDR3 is TGTGCCAGCAGTAACAAAGGGGGTTTTAACACTGAAGCTTTCTTT.

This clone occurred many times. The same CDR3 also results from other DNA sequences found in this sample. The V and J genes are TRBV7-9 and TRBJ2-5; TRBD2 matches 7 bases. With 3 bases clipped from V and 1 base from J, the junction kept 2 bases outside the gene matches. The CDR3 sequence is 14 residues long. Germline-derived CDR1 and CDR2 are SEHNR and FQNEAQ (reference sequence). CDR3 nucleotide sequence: TGTGCCAGCAGCTTGGGGGGGGTCCAAGAGACCCAGTACTTC. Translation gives CASSLGGVQETQYF. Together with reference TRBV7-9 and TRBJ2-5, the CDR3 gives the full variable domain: DTGVSQNPRHKITKRGQNVTFRCDPISEHNRLYWYRQTLGQGPEFLTYFQNEAQLEKSRLLSDRFSAERPKGSFSTLEIQRTEQGDSAMYLCASSLGGVQETQYFGPGTRLLVL.

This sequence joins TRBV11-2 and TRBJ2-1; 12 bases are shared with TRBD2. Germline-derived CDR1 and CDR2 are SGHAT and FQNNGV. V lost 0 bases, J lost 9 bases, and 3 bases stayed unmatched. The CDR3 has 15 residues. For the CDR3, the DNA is TGTGCCAGCAGCTTAGAGCTAGCGGGGGGGCGTGAGCAGTTCTTC. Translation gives CASSLELAGGREQFF.

The CDR3 region has the DNA TGTGCCAGCAGCTTGGAGGGACAGGGGGAATCGGGCTACACCTTC. As protein: CASSLEGQGESGYTF. This chain connects TRBV5-4 to TRBJ1-2; 11 nucleotides align to TRBD1. The V segment lost 0 bases and the J segment 8 bases; nucleotides outside the gene matches: 6. This CDR3 contains 15 residues. In germline, CDR1 is SGHNT, CDR2 YYREEE (reference sequence).

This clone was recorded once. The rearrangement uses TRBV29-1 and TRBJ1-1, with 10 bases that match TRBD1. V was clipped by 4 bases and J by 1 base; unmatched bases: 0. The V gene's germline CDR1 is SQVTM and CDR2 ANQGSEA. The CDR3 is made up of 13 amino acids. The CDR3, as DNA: TGCAGCGTTGGACAGGGGGCGAACACTGAAGCTTTCTTT. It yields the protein CSVGQGANTEAFF.

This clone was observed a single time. Here the CDR3 reads CASKILERGNTGELFF. The CDR3 DNA reads TGCGCCAGCAAGATACTAGAGCGGGGGAACACCGGGGAGCTGTTTTTT. The genes are TRBV5-1 and TRBJ2-2, with 7 bases matching TRBD2. CDR1 and CDR2 (germline): SGHRS, YFSETQ. This CDR3 comprises 16 residues. After removal of 6 bases from V and 1 base from J, the junction contained 9 bases not matched to a gene.

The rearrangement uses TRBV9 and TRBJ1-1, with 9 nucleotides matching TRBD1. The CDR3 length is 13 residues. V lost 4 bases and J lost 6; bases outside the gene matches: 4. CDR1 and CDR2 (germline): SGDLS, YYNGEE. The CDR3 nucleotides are TGTGCCAGCAGCACCAGACAGGGGGCTGAAGCTTTCTTT. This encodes CASSTRQGAEAFF. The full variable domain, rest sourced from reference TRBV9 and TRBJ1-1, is DSGVTQTPKHLITATGQRVTLRCSPRSGDLSVYWYQQSLDQGLQFLIQYYNGEERAKGNILERFSAQQFPDLHSELNLSSLELGDSALYFCASSTRQGAEAFFGQGTRLTVV.

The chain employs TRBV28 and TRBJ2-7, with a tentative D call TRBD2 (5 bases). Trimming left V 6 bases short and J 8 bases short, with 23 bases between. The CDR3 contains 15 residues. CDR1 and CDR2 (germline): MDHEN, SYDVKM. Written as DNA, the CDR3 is TGTGCCAGCAGACCCGGGGTATGGGCGGTTACGAAGCAGTACTTC. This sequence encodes CASRPGVWAVTKQYF. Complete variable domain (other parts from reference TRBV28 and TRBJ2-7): DVKVTQSSRYLVKRTGEKVFLECVQDMDHENMFWYRQDPGLGLRLIYFSYDVKMKEKGDIPEGYSVSREKKERFSLILESASTNQTSMYLCASRPGVWAVTKQYFGPGTRLTVT.

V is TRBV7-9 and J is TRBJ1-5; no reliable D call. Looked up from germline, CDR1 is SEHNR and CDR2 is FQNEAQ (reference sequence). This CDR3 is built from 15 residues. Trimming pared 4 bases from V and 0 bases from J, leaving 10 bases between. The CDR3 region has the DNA TGTGCCAGCAGCTCGGACTTAATTAGCAATCAGCCCCAGCATTTT. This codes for CASSSDLISNQPQHF.

The CDR3 DNA is TGTGCCACCAGCAGTTCAGGGAACTACGAGCAGTACTTC. Amino acids: CATSSSGNYEQYF. This chain links TRBV15 with TRBJ2-7, with D maybe TRBD1 (5 bases). The V end was cut by 3 bases, the J end by 3 bases, with 9 bases between. CDR3 length: 13 residues. From germline, CDR1 is LNHNV and CDR2 YYDKDF (reference sequence).

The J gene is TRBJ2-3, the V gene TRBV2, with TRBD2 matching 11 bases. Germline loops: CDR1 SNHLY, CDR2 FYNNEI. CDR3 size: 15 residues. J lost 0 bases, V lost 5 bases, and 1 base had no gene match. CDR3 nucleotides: TGTGCCAGCAGTATAGCGGGGGGGAGCACAGATACGCAGTATTTT. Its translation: CASSIAGGSTDTQYF.

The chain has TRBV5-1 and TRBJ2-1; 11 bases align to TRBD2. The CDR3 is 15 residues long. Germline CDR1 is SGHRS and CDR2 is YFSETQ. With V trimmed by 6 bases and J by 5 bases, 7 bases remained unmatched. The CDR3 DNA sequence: TGCGCCAGCACCCCCGGGACTAGCGGCAACAATGAGCAGTTCTTC. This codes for CASTPGTSGNNEQFF.

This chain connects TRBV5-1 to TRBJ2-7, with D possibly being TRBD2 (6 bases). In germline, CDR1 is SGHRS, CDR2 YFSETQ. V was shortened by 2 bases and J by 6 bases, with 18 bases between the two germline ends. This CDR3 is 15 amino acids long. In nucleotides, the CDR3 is TGCGCCAGCAGCTTAACCGGGACTCCCGACCTCGAGCAGTACTTC. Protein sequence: CASSLTGTPDLEQYF. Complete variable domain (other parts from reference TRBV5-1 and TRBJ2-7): KAGVTQTPRYLIKTRGQQVTLSCSPISGHRSVSWYQQTPGQGLQFLFEYFSETQRNKGNFPGRFSGRQFSNSRSEMNVSTLELGDSALYLCASSLTGTPDLEQYFGPGTRLTVT.

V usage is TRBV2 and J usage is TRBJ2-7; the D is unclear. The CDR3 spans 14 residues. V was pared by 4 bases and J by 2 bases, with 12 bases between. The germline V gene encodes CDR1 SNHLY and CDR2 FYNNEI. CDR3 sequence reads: CASSVNSLTYEQYF. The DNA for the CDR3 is TGTGCCAGCAGTGTAAACTCCCTTACCTACGAGCAGTACTTC. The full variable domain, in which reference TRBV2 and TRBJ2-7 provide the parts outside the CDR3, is EPEVTQTPSHQVTQMGQEVILRCVPISNHLYFYWYRQILGQKVEFLVSFYNNEISEKSEIFDDQFSVERPDGSNFTLKIRSTKLEDSAMYFCASSVNSLTYEQYFGPGTRLTVT.